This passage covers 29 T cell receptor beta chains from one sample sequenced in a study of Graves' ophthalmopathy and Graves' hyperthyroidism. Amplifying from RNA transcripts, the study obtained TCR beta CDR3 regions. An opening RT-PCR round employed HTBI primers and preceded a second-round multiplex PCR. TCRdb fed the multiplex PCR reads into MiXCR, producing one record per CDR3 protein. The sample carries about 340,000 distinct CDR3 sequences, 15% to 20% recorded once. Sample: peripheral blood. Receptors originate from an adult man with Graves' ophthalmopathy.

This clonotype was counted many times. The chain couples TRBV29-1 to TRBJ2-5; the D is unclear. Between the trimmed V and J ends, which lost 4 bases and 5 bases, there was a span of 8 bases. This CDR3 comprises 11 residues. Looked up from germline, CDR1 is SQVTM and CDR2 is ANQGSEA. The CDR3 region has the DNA TGCAGCGTTGTGTGGGGTGAGACCCAGTACTTC. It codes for CSVVWGETQYF.

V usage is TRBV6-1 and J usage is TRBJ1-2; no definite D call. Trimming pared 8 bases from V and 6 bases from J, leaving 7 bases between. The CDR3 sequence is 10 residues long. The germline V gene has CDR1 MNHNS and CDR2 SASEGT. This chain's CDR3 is CASSTHGYTF. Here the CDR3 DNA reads TGTGCCAGCTCGACCCATGGCTACACCTTC.

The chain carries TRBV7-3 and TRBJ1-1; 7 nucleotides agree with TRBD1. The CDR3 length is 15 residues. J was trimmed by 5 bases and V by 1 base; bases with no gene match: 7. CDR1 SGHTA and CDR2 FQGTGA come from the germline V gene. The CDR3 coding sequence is TGTGCCAGCAGCTTAAGCCCAGGGGGAGTAACTGAAGCTTTCTTT. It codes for CASSLSPGGVTEAFF.

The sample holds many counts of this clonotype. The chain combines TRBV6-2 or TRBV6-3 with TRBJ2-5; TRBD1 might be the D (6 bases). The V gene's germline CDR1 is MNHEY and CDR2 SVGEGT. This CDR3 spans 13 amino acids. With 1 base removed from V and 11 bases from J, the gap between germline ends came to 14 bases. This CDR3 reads CASSYLTTGSQYF. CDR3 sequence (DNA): TGTGCCAGCAGTTACTTAACAACAGGGTCGCAGTACTTC.

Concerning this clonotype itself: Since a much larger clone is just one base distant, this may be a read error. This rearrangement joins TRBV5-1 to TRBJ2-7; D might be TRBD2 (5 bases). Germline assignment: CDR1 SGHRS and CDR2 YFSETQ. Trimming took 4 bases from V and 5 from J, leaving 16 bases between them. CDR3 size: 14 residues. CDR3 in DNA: TGCGCCAGCAGCGACACTATCGGGGTCGACGAGCAGTACTTC. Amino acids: CASSDTIGVDEQYF.

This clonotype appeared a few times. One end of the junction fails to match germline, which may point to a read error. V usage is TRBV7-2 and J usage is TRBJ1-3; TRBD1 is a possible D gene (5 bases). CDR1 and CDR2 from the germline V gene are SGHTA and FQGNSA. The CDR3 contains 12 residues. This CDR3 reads CASSLDSWTLNF. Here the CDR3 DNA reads TGTGCCAGCAGCTTGGACTCATGGACACTTAATTTT.

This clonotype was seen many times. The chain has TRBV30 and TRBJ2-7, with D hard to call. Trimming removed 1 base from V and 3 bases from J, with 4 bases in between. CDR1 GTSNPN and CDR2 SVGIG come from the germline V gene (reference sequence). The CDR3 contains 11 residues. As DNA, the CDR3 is TGTGCCTGGAGTGCAAACTACGAGCAGTACTTC. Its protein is CAWSANYEQYF.

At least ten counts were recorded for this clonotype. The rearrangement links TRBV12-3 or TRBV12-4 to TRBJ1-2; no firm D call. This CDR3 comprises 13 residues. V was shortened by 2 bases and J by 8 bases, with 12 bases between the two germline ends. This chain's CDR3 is CASSLRAGEGYTF. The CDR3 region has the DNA TGTGCCAGCAGTTTAAGGGCAGGTGAGGGCTACACCTTC.

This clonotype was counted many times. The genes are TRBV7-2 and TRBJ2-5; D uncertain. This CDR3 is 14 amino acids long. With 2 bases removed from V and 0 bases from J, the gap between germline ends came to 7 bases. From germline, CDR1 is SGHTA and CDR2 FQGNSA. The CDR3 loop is CASSLTSYQETQYF. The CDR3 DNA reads TGTGCCAGCAGCTTAACATCATACCAAGAGACCCAGTACTTC.

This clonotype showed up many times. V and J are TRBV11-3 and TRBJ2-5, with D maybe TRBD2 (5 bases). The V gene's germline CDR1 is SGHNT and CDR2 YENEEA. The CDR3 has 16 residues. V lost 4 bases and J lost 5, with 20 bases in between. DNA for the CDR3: TGTGCCAGCAGCTCCCGGACGGGGTTCCACGCCGAGACCCAGTACTTC. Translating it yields CASSSRTGFHAETQYF.

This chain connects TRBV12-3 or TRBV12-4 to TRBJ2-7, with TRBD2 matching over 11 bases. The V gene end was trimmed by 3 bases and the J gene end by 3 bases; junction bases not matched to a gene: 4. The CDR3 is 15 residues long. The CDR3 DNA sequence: TGTGCCAGCAGTTTCCTAGCGGGGGGACACTACGAGCAGTACTTC. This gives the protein CASSFLAGGHYEQYF.

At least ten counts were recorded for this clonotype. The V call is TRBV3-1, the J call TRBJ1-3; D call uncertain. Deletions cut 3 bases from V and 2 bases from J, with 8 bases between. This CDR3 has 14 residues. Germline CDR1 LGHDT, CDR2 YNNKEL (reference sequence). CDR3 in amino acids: CASSQGSTGNTIYF. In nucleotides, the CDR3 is TGTGCCAGCAGCCAGGGGTCCACTGGAAACACCATATATTTT.

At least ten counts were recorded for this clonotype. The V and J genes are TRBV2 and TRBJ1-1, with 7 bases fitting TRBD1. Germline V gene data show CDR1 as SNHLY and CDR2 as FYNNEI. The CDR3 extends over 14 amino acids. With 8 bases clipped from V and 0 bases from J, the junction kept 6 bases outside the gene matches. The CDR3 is CASRTGPMNTEAFF. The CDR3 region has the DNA TGTGCCAGCCGGACAGGCCCGATGAACACTGAAGCTTTCTTT.

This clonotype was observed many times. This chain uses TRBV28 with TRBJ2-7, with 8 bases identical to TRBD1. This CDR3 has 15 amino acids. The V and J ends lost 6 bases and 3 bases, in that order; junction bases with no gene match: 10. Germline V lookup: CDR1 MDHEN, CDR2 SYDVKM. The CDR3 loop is CASSTLDRDLYEQYF. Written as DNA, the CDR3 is TGTGCCAGCAGCACCCTGGACAGGGACCTCTACGAGCAGTACTTC.

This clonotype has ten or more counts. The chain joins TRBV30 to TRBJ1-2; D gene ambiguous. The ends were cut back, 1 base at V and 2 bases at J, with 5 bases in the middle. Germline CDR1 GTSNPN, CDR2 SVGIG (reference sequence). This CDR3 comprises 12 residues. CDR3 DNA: TGTGCCTGGAGTGGTACAAACTATGGCTACACCTTC. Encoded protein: CAWSGTNYGYTF.

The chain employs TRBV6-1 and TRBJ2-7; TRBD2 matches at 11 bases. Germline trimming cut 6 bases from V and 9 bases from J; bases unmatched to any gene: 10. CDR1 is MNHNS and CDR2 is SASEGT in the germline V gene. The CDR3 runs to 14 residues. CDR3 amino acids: CASRPSGGSSWQYF. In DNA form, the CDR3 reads TGTGCCAGCAGACCTAGCGGGGGGTCGTCATGGCAGTACTTC.

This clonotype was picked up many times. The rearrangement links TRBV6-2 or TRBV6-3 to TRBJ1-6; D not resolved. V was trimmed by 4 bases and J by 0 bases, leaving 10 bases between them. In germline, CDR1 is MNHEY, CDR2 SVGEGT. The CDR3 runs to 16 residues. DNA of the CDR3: TGTGCCAGCAGTTTCGACGGGAGCTCCTATAATTCACCCCTCCACTTT. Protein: CASSFDGSSYNSPLHF.

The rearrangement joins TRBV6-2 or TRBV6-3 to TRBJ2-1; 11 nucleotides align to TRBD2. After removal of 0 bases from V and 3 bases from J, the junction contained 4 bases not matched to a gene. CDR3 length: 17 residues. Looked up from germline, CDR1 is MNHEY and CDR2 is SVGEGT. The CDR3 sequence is CASSYSPTSGIYNEQFF. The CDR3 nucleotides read TGTGCCAGCAGTTACTCCCCGACTAGCGGGATCTACAATGAGCAGTTCTTC.

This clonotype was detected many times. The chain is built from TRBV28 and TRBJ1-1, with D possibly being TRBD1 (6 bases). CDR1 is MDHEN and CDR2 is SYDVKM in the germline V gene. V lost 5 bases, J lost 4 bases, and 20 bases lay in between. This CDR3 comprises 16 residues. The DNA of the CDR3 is TGTGCCAGCAGTCTAAATACGGGACACCGTGCCACTGAAGCTTTCTTT. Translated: CASSLNTGHRATEAFF.

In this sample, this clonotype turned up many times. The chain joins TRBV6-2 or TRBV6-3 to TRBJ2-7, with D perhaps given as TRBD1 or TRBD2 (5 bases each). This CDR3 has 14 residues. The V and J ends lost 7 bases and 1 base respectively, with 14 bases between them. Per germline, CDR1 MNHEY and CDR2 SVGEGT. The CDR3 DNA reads TGTGCCAGCAAGCGAGGGACGGAGTCCTACGAGCAGTACTTC. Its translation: CASKRGTESYEQYF.

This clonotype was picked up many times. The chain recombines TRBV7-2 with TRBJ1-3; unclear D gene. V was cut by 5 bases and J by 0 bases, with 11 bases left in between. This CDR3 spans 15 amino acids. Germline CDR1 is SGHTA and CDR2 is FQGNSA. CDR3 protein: CASSPRLISGNTIYF. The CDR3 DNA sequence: TGTGCCAGCAGCCCCCGTCTGATCTCTGGAAACACCATATATTTT.

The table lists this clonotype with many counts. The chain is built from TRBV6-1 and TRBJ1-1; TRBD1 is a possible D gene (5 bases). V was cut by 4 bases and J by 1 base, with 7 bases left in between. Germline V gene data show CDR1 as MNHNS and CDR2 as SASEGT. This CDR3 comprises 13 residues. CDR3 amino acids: CASSVTANTEAFF. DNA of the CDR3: TGTGCCAGCAGTGTGACAGCGAACACTGAAGCTTTCTTT.

CDR3 amino acids: CATDRSSGNTIYF. The CDR3 DNA follows: TGTGCCACCGACCGCAGCTCTGGAAACACCATATATTTT. V is TRBV6-1 and J is TRBJ1-3; D is ambiguous. The CDR3 length is 13 residues. V was clipped by 10 bases and J by 0 bases, with 10 bases between them. The V gene's germline CDR1 is MNHNS and CDR2 SASEGT.

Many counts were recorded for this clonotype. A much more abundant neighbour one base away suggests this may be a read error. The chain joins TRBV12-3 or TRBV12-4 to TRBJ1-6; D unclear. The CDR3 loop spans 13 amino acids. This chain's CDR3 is CATASAGNSPLRF. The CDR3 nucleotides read TGTGCCACGGCTAGCGCGGGAAATTCACCCCTCCGCTTT.

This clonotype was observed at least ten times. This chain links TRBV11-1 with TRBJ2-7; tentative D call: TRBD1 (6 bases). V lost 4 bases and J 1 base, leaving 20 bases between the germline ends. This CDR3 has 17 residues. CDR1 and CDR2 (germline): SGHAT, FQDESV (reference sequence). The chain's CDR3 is CASSSPAEGGNSYEQYF. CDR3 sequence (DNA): TGTGCCAGCAGCTCACCCGCTGAAGGGGGTAATTCCTACGAGCAGTACTTC.

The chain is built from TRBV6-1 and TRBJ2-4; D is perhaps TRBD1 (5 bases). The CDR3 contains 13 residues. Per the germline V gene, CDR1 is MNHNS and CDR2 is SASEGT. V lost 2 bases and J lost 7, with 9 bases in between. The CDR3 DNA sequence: TGTGCCAGCAGTGAATCAGGGCGGAACATTCAGTACTTC. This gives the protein CASSESGRNIQYF.

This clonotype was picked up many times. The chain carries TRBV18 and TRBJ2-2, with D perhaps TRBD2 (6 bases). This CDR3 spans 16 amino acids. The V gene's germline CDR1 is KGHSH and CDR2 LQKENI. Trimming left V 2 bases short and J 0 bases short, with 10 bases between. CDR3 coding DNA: TGTGCCAGCTCACCAACCGGGAGTCCGAACACCGGGGAGCTGTTTTTT. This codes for CASSPTGSPNTGELFF.

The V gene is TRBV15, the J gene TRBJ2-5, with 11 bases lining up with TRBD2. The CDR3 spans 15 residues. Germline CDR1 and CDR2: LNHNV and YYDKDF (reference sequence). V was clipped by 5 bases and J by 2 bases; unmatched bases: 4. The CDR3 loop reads CATSLAGGFQETQYF. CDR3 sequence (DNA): TGTGCCACCAGCCTAGCGGGAGGTTTTCAAGAGACCCAGTACTTC.

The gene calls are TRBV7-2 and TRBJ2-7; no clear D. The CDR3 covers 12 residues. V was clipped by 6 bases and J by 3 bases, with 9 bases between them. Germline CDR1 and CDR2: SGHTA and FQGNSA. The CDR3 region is CASSRSFYEQYF. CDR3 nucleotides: TGTGCCAGCAGTCGGAGTTTCTACGAGCAGTACTTC.